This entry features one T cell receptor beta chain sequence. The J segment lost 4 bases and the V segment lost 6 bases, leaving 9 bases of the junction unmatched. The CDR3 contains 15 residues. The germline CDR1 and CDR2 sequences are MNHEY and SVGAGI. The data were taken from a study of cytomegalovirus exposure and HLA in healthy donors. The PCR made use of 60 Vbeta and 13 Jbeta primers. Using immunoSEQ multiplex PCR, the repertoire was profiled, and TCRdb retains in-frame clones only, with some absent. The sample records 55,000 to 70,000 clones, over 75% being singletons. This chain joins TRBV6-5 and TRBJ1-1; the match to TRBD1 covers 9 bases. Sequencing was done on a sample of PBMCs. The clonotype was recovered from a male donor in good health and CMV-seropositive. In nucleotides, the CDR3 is TGTGCCAGCAGAACGGGACAGGGTAGTTTCACTGAAGCTTTCTTT. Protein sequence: CASRTGQGSFTEAFF.